These 7 T cell receptor beta chains originate from one sample sequenced in a study of cytomegalovirus exposure and HLA in healthy donors. The PCR contained 60 Vbeta and 13 Jbeta primers. Sequencing used immunoSEQ multiplex PCR; TCRdb keeps in-frame clones, though not all of them. The table records 150,000 to 200,000 clones, 76% of them present only once. The sample taken for sequencing was PBMCs. The receptors stem from a female donor in good health and CMV-seronegative.

The genes are TRBV9 and TRBJ2-1; TRBD2 aligns across 9 bases. Trimming cost V 0 bases and J 9 bases; bases outside gene matches: 13. Germline V gives CDR1 SGDLS, CDR2 YYNGEE. The length of the CDR3 is 17 residues. The CDR3 sequence: CASSVGIISGGRSEQFF. The DNA of the CDR3 is TGTGCCAGCAGCGTAGGAATAATTAGCGGGGGAAGGAGTGAGCAGTTCTTC.

The rearrangement joins TRBV4-3 to TRBJ2-7; 9 bases match TRBD1. J gave up 2 bases and V 4 bases, and 9 bases lay outside the gene matches. The CDR3 is 16 residues long. Germline loops: CDR1 LGHNA, CDR2 YSLEER. The CDR3 DNA is TGCGCCAGCAGCCGCAGCCCGACAGGGGGACCCTACGAGCAGTACTTC. Translating gives CASSRSPTGGPYEQYF.

This clone turned up a few times. Within the sample, other DNA sequences also encode this same CDR3. The chain uses TRBV27 and TRBJ2-7; 9 bases agree with TRBD1. CDR1 is MNHEY and CDR2 is SMNVEV in the germline V gene (reference sequence). The CDR3 runs 13 residues. Germline trimming cut 6 bases from V and 3 bases from J; bases unmatched to any gene: 3. The CDR3, as DNA: TGTGCCAGCAGGCGACAGGGGGGCTACGAGCAGTACTTC. It specifies CASRRQGGYEQYF.

This clone was counted a few times. The chain couples TRBV9 to TRBJ2-7, with a tentative D call TRBD1 (6 bases). The V end lost 1 base, the J end lost 0 bases, and 11 bases lay between the germline ends. Looked up from germline, CDR1 is SGDLS and CDR2 is YYNGEE. The length of the CDR3 is 15 residues. CDR3 in amino acids: CASSVTGHPSYEQYF. CDR3 DNA: TGTGCCAGCAGCGTAACGGGACACCCCTCCTACGAGCAGTACTTC.

This clone appeared once. V gene TRBV6-5 combines with J gene TRBJ1-3; no reliable D call. There are 13 residues in the CDR3. The V end lost 5 bases, the J end lost 2 bases, and 7 bases lay between the germline ends. CDR1 and CDR2 (germline): MNHEY, SVGAGI. CDR3 DNA sequence: TGTGCCAGCAGTCCCGGGACTGGAAACACCATATATTTT. Translation gives CASSPGTGNTIYF.

The gene calls are TRBV13 and TRBJ1-3; D is unclear. The CDR3 sequence is 14 residues long. The germline V gene has CDR1 PRHDT and CDR2 FYEKMQ (reference sequence). V was clipped by 1 base and J by 2 bases, with 6 bases between them. The CDR3 is CASSLDGAGNTIYF. As DNA, the CDR3 is TGTGCCAGCAGCTTAGACGGGGCTGGAAACACCATATATTTT.

The chain employs TRBV11-3 and TRBJ2-1, with D possibly matching TRBD2 (6 bases). The V gene's germline CDR1 is SGHNT and CDR2 YENEEA. V lost 5 bases, J lost 5 bases, and 19 bases lay in between. There are 16 residues in the CDR3. CDR3: CASSLRTRGLHNEQFF. CDR3 DNA sequence: TGTGCCAGCAGCCTTCGGACGCGAGGACTACACAATGAGCAGTTCTTC. The whole variable domain, filled in from reference TRBV11-3 and TRBJ2-1, reads EAGVVQSPRYKIIEKKQPVAFWCNPISGHNTLYWYLQNLGQGPELLIRYENEEAVDDSQLPKDRFSAERLKGVDSTLKIQPAELGDSAVYLCASSLRTRGLHNEQFFGPGTRLTVL.